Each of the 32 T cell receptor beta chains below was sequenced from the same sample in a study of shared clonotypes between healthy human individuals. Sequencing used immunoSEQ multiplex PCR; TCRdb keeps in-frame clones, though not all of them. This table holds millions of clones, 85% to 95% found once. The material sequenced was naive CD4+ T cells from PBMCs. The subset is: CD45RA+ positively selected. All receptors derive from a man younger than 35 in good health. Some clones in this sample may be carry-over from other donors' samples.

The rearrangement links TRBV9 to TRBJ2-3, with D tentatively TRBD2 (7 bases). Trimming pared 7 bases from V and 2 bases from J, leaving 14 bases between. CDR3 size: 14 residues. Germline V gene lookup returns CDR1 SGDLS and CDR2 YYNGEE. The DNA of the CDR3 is TGTGCCAGCGGGCCAGCGGGACACACAGATACGCAGTATTTT. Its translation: CASGPAGHTDTQYF.

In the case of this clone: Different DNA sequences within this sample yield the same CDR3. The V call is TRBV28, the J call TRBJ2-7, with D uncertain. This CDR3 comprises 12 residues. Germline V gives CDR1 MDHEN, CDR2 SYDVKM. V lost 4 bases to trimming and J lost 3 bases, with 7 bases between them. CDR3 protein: CASSSPIYEQYF. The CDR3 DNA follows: TGTGCCAGCAGTTCTCCAATCTACGAGCAGTACTTC.

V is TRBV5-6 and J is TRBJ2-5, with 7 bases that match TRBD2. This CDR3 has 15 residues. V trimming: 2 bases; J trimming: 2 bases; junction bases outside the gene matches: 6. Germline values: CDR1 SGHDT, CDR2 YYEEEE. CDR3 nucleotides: TGTGCCAGCAGCTTCGGGACTACCAAGCAAGAGACCCAGTACTTC. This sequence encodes CASSFGTTKQETQYF.

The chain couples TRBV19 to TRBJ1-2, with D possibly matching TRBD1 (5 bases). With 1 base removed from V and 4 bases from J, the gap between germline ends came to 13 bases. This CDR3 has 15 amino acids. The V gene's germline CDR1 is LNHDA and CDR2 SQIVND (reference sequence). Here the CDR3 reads CASSIGVGTFYGYTF. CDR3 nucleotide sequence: TGTGCCAGTAGTATAGGTGTGGGGACCTTCTATGGCTACACCTTC.

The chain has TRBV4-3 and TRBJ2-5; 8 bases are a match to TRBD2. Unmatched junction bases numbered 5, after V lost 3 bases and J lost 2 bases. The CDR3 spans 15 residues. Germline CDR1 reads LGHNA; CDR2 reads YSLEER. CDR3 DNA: TGCGCCAGCAGCCAGGAACTAGCGGTTCAAGAGACCCAGTACTTC. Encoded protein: CASSQELAVQETQYF.

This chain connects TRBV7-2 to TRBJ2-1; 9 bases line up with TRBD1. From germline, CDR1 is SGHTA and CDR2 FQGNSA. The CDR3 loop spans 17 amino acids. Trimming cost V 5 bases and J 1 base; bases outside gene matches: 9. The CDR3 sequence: CASSRQAGTGSYNEQFF. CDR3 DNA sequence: TGTGCCAGCAGCCGCCAGGCGGGGACAGGGTCCTACAATGAGCAGTTCTTC.

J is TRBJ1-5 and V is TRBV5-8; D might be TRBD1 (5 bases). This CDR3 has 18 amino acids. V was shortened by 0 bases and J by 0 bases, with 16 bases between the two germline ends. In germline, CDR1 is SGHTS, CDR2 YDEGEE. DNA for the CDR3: TGTGCCAGCAGCTTGGGGGCCGGGGCAGGGTATAGCAATCAGCCCCAGCATTTT. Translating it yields CASSLGAGAGYSNQPQHF.

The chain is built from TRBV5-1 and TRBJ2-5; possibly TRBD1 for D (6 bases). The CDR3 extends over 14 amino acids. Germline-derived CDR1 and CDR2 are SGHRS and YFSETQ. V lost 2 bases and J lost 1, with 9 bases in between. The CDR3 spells CASSFAGAQETQYF. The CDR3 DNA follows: TGCGCCAGCAGCTTTGCAGGGGCCCAAGAGACCCAGTACTTC. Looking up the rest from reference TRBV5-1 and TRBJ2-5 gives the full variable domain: KAGVTQTPRYLIKTRGQQVTLSCSPISGHRSVSWYQQTPGQGLQFLFEYFSETQRNKGNFPGRFSGRQFSNSRSEMNVSTLELGDSALYLCASSFAGAQETQYFGPGTRLLVL.

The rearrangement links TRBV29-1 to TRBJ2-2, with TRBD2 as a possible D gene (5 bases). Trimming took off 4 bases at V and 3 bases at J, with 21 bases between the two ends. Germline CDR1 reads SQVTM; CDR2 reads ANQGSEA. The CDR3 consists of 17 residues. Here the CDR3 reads CSVGGRLGEGYTGELFF. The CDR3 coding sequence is TGCAGCGTTGGGGGTCGTCTAGGAGAGGGTTACACCGGGGAGCTGTTTTTT.

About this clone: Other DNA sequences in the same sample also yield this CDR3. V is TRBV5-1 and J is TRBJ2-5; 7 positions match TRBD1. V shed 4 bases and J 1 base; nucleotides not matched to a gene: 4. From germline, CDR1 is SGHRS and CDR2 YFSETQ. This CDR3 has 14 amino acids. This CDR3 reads CASSTRQGQETQYF. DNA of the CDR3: TGCGCCAGCAGCACCAGACAGGGCCAAGAGACCCAGTACTTC.

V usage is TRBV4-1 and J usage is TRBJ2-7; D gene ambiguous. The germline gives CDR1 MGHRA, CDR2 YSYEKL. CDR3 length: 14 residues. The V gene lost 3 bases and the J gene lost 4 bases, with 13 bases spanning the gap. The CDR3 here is CASSHGPGPYEQYF. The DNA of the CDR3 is TGCGCCAGCAGCCATGGCCCAGGTCCGTACGAGCAGTACTTC.

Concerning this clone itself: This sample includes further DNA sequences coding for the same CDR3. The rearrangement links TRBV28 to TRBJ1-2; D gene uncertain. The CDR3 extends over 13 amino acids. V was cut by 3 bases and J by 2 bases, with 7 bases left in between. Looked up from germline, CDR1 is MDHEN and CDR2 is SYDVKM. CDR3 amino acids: CASSFRANYGYTF. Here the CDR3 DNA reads TGTGCCAGCAGTTTCAGAGCCAACTATGGCTACACCTTC.

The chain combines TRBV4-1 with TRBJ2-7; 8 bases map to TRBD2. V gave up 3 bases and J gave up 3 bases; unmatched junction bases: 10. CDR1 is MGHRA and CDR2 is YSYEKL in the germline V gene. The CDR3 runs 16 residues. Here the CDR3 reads CASSHLALAVDYEQYF. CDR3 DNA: TGCGCCAGCAGCCACCTCGCACTAGCGGTGGACTACGAGCAGTACTTC.

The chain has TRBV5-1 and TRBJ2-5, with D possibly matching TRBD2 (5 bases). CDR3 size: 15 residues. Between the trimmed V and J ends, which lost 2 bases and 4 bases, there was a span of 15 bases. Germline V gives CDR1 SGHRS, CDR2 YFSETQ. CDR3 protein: CASSLGQQGGETQYF. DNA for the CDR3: TGCGCCAGCAGCTTAGGGCAGCAAGGAGGAGAGACCCAGTACTTC. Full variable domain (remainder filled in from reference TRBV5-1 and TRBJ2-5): KAGVTQTPRYLIKTRGQQVTLSCSPISGHRSVSWYQQTPGQGLQFLFEYFSETQRNKGNFPGRFSGRQFSNSRSEMNVSTLELGDSALYLCASSLGQQGGETQYFGPGTRLLVL.

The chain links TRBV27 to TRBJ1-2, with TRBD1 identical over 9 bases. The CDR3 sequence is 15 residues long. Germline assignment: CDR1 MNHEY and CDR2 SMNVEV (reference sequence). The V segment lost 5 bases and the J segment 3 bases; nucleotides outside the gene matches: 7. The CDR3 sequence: CASSRGQGIDYGYTF. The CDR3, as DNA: TGTGCCAGCAGTAGAGGACAGGGGATAGACTATGGCTACACCTTC.

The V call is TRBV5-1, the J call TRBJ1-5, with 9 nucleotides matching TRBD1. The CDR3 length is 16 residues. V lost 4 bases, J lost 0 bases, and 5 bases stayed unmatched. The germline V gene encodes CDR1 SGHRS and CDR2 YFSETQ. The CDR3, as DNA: TGCGCCAGCAGCCCGGGACAGGGCATTAGCAATCAGCCCCAGCATTTT. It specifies CASSPGQGISNQPQHF.

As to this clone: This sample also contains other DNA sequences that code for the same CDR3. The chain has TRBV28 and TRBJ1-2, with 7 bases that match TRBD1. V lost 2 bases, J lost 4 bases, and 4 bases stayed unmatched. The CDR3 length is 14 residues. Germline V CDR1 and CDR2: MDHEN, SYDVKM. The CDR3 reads CASSLRQGSYGYTF. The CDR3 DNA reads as TGTGCCAGCAGTTTAAGACAGGGCTCCTATGGCTACACCTTC.

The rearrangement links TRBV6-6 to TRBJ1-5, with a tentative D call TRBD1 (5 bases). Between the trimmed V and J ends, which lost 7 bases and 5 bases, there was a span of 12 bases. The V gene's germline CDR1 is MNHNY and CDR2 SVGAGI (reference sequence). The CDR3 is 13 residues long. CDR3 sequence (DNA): TGTGCCAGCACTCTTCTCAGGGATCAGCCCCAGCATTTT. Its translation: CASTLLRDQPQHF.

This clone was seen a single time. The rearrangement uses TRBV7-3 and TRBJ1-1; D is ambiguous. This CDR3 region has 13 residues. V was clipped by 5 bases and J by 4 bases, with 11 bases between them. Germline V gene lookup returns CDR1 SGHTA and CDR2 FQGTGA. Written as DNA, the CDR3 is TGTGCCAGCAGCATTAGATGGGGCACTGAAGCTTTCTTT. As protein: CASSIRWGTEAFF.

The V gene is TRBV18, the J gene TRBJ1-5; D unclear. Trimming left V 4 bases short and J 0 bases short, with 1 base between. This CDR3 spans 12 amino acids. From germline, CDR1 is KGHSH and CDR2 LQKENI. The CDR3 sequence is CASSRSNQPQHF. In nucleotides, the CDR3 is TGTGCCAGCTCACGTAGCAATCAGCCCCAGCATTTT.

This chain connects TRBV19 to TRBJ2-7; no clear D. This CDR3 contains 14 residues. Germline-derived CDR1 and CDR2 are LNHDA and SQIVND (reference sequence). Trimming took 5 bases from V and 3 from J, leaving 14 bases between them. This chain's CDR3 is CASSRQARDYEQYF. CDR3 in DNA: TGTGCCAGTAGTCGGCAGGCCCGAGACTACGAGCAGTACTTC. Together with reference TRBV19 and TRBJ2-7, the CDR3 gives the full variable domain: DGGITQSPKYLFRKEGQNVTLSCEQNLNHDAMYWYRQDPGQGLRLIYYSQIVNDFQKGDIAEGYSVSREKKESFPLTVTSAQKNPTAFYLCASSRQARDYEQYFGPGTRLTVT.

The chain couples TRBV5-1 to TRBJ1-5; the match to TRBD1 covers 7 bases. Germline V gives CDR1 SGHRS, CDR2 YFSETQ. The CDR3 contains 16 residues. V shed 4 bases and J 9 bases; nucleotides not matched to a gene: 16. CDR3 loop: CASSPRQERGLWPQHF. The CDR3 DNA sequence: TGCGCCAGCAGCCCACGACAAGAAAGGGGGCTTTGGCCCCAGCATTTT. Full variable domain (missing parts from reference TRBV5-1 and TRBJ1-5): KAGVTQTPRYLIKTRGQQVTLSCSPISGHRSVSWYQQTPGQGLQFLFEYFSETQRNKGNFPGRFSGRQFSNSRSEMNVSTLELGDSALYLCASSPRQERGLWPQHFGDGTRLSIL.

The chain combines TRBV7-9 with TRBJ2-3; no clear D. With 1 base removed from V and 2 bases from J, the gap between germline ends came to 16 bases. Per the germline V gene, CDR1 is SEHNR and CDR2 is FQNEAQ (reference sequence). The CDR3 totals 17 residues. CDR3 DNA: TGTGCCAGCAGCTTAGGACGATCCGCGGAGCCCACAGATACGCAGTATTTT. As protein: CASSLGRSAEPTDTQYF.

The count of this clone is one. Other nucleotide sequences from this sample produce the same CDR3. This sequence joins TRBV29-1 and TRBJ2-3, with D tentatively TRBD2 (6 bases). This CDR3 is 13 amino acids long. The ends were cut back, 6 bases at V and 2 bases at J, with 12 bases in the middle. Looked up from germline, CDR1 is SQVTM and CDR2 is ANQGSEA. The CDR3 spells CSVPGLVTDTQYF. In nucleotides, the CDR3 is TGCAGCGTGCCGGGACTCGTCACAGATACGCAGTATTTT.

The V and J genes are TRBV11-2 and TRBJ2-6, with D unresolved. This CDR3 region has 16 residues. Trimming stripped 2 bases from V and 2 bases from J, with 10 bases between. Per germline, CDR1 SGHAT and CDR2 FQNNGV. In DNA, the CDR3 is TGTGCCAGCAGCTTAACATTGACCGCTGGGGCCAACGTCCTGACTTTC. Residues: CASSLTLTAGANVLTF.

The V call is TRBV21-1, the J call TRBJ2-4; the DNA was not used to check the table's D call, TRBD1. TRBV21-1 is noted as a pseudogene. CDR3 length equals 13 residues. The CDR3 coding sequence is TGTGCCAGCGCTGGACAGGGGAGTCACATTCAGTACTTC. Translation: CASAGQGSHIQYF.

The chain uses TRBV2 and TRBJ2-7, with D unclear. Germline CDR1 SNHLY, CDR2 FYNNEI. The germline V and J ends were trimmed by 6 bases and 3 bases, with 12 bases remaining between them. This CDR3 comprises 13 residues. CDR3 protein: CASRADTNYEQYF. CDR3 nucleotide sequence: TGTGCCAGCAGGGCAGACACGAACTACGAGCAGTACTTC.

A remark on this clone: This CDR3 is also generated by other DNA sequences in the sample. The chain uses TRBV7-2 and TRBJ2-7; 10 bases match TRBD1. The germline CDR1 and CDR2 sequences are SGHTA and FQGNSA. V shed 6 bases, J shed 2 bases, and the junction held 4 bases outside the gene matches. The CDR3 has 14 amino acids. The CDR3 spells CASSRDRGPYEQYF. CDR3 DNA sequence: TGTGCCAGCAGTAGGGACAGGGGACCCTACGAGCAGTACTTC.

In DNA, the CDR3 is TGTGCCAGCGCTTCGACAGAATTCAATGAGCAGTTCTTC. This gives the protein CASASTEFNEQFF. The V call is TRBV7-2, the J call TRBJ2-1; D might be TRBD1 (5 bases). Trimming took 8 bases from V and 6 from J, leaving 14 bases between them. CDR1 is SGHTA, CDR2 FQGNSA, per germline. CDR3 size: 13 residues.

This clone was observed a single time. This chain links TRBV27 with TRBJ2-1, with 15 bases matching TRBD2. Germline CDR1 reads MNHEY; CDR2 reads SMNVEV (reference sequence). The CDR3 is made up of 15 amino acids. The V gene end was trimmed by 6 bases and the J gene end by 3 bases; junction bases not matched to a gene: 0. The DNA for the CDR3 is TGTGCCAGCAGGGGACTAGCGGGAGGCTACAATGAGCAGTTCTTC. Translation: CASRGLAGGYNEQFF.

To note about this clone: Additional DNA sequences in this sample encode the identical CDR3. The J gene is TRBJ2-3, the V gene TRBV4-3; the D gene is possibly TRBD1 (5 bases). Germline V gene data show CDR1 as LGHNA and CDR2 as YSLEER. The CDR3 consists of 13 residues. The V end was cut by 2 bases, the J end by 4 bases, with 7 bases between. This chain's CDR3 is CASSQQGADTQYF. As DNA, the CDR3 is TGCGCCAGCAGCCAACAGGGCGCAGATACGCAGTATTTT.

The CDR3 is CATSREILTAANYGYTF. The CDR3 DNA follows: TGTGCCACCAGCAGAGAAATTTTGACAGCAGCTAACTATGGCTACACCTTC. The rearrangement uses TRBV15 and TRBJ1-2; perhaps TRBD1 as D (5 bases). V was shortened by 0 bases and J by 0 bases, with 14 bases between the two germline ends. CDR3 length equals 17 residues. Germline V CDR1 and CDR2: LNHNV, YYDKDF (reference sequence). Variable domain in full (rest from reference TRBV15 and TRBJ1-2): DAMVIQNPRYQVTQFGKPVTLSCSQTLNHNVMYWYQQKSSQAPKLLFHYYDKDFNNEADTPDNFQSRRPNTSFCFLDIRSPGLGDTAMYLCATSREILTAANYGYTFGSGTRLTVV.